This T cell receptor beta chain was sequenced in a study of blood T cell repertoires in COVID-19 (dated by TCRdb to 2019 to 2021). The study in broad terms: Samples covering the acute and convalescent phases of COVID-19 were provided by collaborators in the United States, Italy and Spain. A de-identified subject ID, COVID-19 status, age in years and sex were almost always included in the sample metadata. The dataset comprised deeply sampled blood TCRbeta repertoires from subjects exposed to, actively infected with, or recovered from COVID-19. Where available, HLA class I and class II types were obtained from metadata supplied by the sample provider rather than from assay-based typing. The prospective study material was composed of cDNA or gDNA derived from T cells, B-cell-depleted T cells, or PBMCs. The samples were drawn from the first 160 participants of the ongoing ImmuneRACE study and from 1,254 subjects provided by 6 global collaborators. The repertoires were released in a freely available public database meant as a resource for research on the immune response to SARS-CoV-2.

In Seattle, one collaborating source enrolled patients while the infection was active and tracked those patients longitudinally over the course of disease. Each collaborating institution followed its own protocols to collect whole blood in K2EDTA tubes. For TCRbeta analysis, collaborator samples were shipped as frozen whole blood, as isolated PBMCs, or as DNA extracted from either sample type. Overall study results and their limits: The amount of clinical and demographic metadata varied by source and participant and was provided uncurated.

On this clone itself: The antigen this receptor binds is unknown. Base-call qualities are not available, and no considerably larger clone is one nucleotide away.

TCRbeta CDR3 regions were amplified from genomic DNA by means of the immunoSEQ Assay, a bias-controlled multiplex PCR. In the original analysis: Within the assay, amplification of reference gene primers was used to estimate how many nucleated cells each sample contained. To quantify the absolute abundance of each unique TCRbeta CDR3 rearrangement, sequence reads were collapsed and filtered. For each sample, productive Simpson clonality was calculated by taking the square root of Simpson's diversity index across productive rearrangements. In its TCRdb copy, this immuneACCESS table keeps in-frame sequences only and misses some clones. Where compared with another copy, unresolved V genes explain less than half of these, and the others have no known cause. V, J and clone size were drawn from that table, and D and trimming were deduced from the DNA. The sample includes nearly 70,000 clones, with about 85% observed a single time. Around 3.6% of the sample rests with the top ten.

V loses 1 base at its end and J loses 0 bases; junction bases beyond the gene matches: 1. Via the germline V gene (reference sequence), CDR1 is LGHDT and CDR2 YNNKEL. The CDR3, from cysteine to phenylalanine, totals 15 residues. Only the CDR3 portion is preserved as DNA: 45 bases, with reading frame beginning at the first base. This clonotype originated in a woman in her forties or fifties with COVID-19, enrolled during active disease. The sample consisted of peripheral blood. The chain uses TRBV3-1 (or the pseudogene TRBV3-2) and TRBJ2-5; TRBD2 aligns with 8 central bases. The DNA is as follows: TGTGCCAGCAGCCAAGGACTAGCGTACCAAGAGACCCAGTACTTC. Translated, it gives CASSQGLAYQETQYF.